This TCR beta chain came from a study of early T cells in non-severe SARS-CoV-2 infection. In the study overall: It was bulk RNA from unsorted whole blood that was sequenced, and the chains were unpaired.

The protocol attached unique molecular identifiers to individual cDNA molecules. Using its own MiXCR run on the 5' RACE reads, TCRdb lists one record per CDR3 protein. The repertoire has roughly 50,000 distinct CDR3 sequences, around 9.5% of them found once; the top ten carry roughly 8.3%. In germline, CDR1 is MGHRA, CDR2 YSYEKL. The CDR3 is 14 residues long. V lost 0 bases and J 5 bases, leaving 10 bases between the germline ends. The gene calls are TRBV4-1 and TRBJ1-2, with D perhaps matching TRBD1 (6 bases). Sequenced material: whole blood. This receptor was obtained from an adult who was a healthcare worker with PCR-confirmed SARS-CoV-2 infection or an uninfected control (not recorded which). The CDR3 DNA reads TGCGCCAGCAGCCAAGATGGCAGGGGATATGGCTACACCTTC. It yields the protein CASSQDGRGYGYTF.